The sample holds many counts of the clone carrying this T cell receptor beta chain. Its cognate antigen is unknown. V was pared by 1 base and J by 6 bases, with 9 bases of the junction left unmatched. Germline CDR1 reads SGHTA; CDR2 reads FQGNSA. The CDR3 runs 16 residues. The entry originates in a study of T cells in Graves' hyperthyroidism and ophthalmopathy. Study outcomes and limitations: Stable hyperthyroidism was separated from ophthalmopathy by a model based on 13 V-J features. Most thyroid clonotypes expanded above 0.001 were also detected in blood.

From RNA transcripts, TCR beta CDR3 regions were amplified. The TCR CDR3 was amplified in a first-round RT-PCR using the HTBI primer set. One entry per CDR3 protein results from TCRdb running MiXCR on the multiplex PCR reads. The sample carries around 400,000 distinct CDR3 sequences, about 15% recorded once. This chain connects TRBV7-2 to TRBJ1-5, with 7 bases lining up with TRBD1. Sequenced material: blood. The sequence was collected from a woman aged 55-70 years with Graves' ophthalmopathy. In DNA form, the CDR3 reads TGTGCCAGCAGCTTAGATGGGCAGGGGGAACGTCAGCCCCAGCATTTT. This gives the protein CASSLDGQGERQPQHF.